These T cell receptor beta chains were read from a single sample in a study of blood T cell repertoires in COVID-19. Method: immunoSEQ multiplex PCR; TCRdb's copy keeps in-frame clones and lacks some. The table has some 240,000 clones, about 79% seen once. Specimen: peripheral blood. These receptor sequences come from a woman of 80 years or more with acute or convalescent COVID-19. CDR3s include the opening cysteine and the closing phenylalanine or tryptophan. Each record gives: clone size, D gene, V gene, J gene, CDR3 DNA, CDR3 protein. The D gene is left open where the match is weak. Clone size, where shown, is once, few, many, or a class for clones that have expanded.

abundance: -
d_gene: -
v_gene: TRBV28
j_gene: TRBJ2-3
CDR3nt: TGTGCCAGCAGTTTTCCTAGCGCAGATACGCAGTATTTT
CDR3aa: CASSFPSADTQYF

abundance: -
d_gene: TRBD1
v_gene: TRBV5-1
j_gene: TRBJ1-4
CDR3nt: TGCGCCAGCAGCCTGGGACAGGGGAATGAAAAACTGTTTTTT
CDR3aa: CASSLGQGNEKLFF

abundance: -
d_gene: -
v_gene: TRBV2
j_gene: TRBJ2-2
CDR3nt: TGTGCCAGCAAGACGGGAACGAACACCGGGGAGCTGTTTTTT
CDR3aa: CASKTGTNTGELFF

abundance: -
d_gene: TRBD1
v_gene: TRBV2
j_gene: TRBJ1-1
CDR3nt: TGTGCCAGCGGTGAAAACAGGGGCCTGTCTGAAGCTTTCTTT
CDR3aa: CASGENRGLSEAFF

abundance: -
d_gene: -
v_gene: TRBV28
j_gene: TRBJ1-5
CDR3nt: TGTGCCAGCAGTGACCCGGGGGACGGGAATCAGCCCCAGCATTTT
CDR3aa: CASSDPGDGNQPQHF

abundance: -
d_gene: TRBD1
v_gene: TRBV5-8
j_gene: TRBJ1-2
CDR3nt: TGTGCCAGCAGTTTACCGGGACAGGGATCGACTGGCTACACCTTC
CDR3aa: CASSLPGQGSTGYTF

abundance: -
d_gene: TRBD1
v_gene: TRBV3-1/TRBV3-2
j_gene: TRBJ1-2
CDR3nt: TGTGCCAGCAGCCCGGGACAGGGGACGAAGGGCTACACCTTC
CDR3aa: CASSPGQGTKGYTF

abundance: -
d_gene: -
v_gene: TRBV30
j_gene: TRBJ1-1
CDR3nt: TGTGCCTGGGATCGTACAGGGTACGCTGAAGCTTTCTTT
CDR3aa: CAWDRTGYAEAFF

abundance: -
d_gene: -
v_gene: TRBV5-1
j_gene: TRBJ1-1
CDR3nt: TGCGCCAGCAGTTCAGGGGTGAGCACTGAAGCTTTCTTT
CDR3aa: CASSSGVSTEAFF

abundance: -
d_gene: TRBD1
v_gene: TRBV10-3
j_gene: TRBJ1-3
CDR3nt: TGTGCCATCAGGGCCGGGACAGGGGCTTCTGGAAACACCATATATTTT
CDR3aa: CAIRAGTGASGNTIYF

abundance: once
d_gene: -
v_gene: TRBV7-3
j_gene: TRBJ1-6
CDR3nt: TGTGCCAGCAGCTTAAACGCAGGGCGTAATTCACCCCTCCACTTT
CDR3aa: CASSLNAGRNSPLHF

abundance: -
d_gene: TRBD1
v_gene: TRBV7-2
j_gene: TRBJ1-1
CDR3nt: TGTGCCAGCAGCTCGACAGGGGCAAACACTGAAGCTTTCTTT
CDR3aa: CASSSTGANTEAFF

abundance: -
d_gene: -
v_gene: TRBV28
j_gene: TRBJ1-2
CDR3nt: TGTGCCAGCAGGGCACAGGGTCTTCATGGCTACACCTTC
CDR3aa: CASRAQGLHGYTF

abundance: -
d_gene: TRBD1
v_gene: TRBV28
j_gene: TRBJ1-6
CDR3nt: TGTGCCAGCAGTTCAATCCAGGGGGCGGATAATTCACCCCTCCACTTT
CDR3aa: CASSSIQGADNSPLHF

abundance: few
d_gene: TRBD1
v_gene: TRBV18
j_gene: TRBJ1-1
CDR3nt: TGTGCCAGCTCACGATGGATAAGCCACTTAAGGGGGCTAGATTCTTGGGGCACTGAAGCTTTCTTT
CDR3aa: CASSRWISHLRGLDSWGTEAFF

abundance: -
d_gene: -
v_gene: TRBV20-1
j_gene: TRBJ1-1
CDR3nt: TGCAGTGCTAGCGGGGGGACTGAAGCTTTCTTT
CDR3aa: CSASGGTEAFF

abundance: -
d_gene: -
v_gene: TRBV5-4
j_gene: TRBJ1-1
CDR3nt: TGTGCCAGCAGCGAGGGACAAAGGAACACTGAAGCTTTCTTT
CDR3aa: CASSEGQRNTEAFF

abundance: -
d_gene: TRBD2
v_gene: TRBV5-4
j_gene: TRBJ2-3
CDR3nt: TGTGCCGTTTCGGGGGAGGGACTTACAGATACGCAGTATTTT
CDR3aa: CAVSGEGLTDTQYF

abundance: -
d_gene: -
v_gene: TRBV2
j_gene: TRBJ2-1
CDR3nt: TGTGCCAGCAGGGGTTTTGAAGTGCAGACGAGAGGCTCCTACAATGAGCAGTTCTTC
CDR3aa: CASRGFEVQTRGSYNEQFF

abundance: -
d_gene: TRBD2
v_gene: TRBV7-8
j_gene: TRBJ2-1
CDR3nt: TGTGCCAGCAGCCTTAGCGGGGACTCCTACAATGAGCAGTTCTTC
CDR3aa: CASSLSGDSYNEQFF

abundance: -
d_gene: -
v_gene: TRBV11-2
j_gene: TRBJ1-2
CDR3nt: TGTGCCAGCTCAGGGGAAAGCTATGGCTACACCTTC
CDR3aa: CASSGESYGYTF

abundance: -
d_gene: TRBD1
v_gene: TRBV6-1
j_gene: TRBJ2-2
CDR3nt: TGTGCCAGCAGTGAAGGACAGGGTACCGGGGAGCTGTTTTTT
CDR3aa: CASSEGQGTGELFF

abundance: -
d_gene: TRBD1
v_gene: TRBV5-6
j_gene: TRBJ2-5
CDR3nt: TGTGCCAGCAGCTTAGGACAGGTTCTACAAGAGACCCAGTACTTC
CDR3aa: CASSLGQVLQETQYF

abundance: -
d_gene: TRBD2
v_gene: TRBV18
j_gene: TRBJ2-1
CDR3nt: TGTGCCAGCTCGCGCTCTAGCGGGGGGGTGTACAATGAGCAGTTCTTC
CDR3aa: CASSRSSGGVYNEQFF

abundance: -
d_gene: TRBD1
v_gene: TRBV7-3
j_gene: TRBJ1-6
CDR3nt: TGTGCCAGCAGCTTTGACAGGGGTAATTCACCCCTCCACTTT
CDR3aa: CASSFDRGNSPLHF

abundance: -
d_gene: -
v_gene: TRBV28
j_gene: TRBJ1-3
CDR3nt: TGTGCCAGCAGCCTCCCCGGTGGTTTAAACGGAAACACCATATATTTT
CDR3aa: CASSLPGGLNGNTIYF

abundance: few
d_gene: TRBD1
v_gene: TRBV2
j_gene: TRBJ1-2
CDR3nt: TGTGCCAGCATCCGCCCTGACAGGGGGAACTATGGCTACACCTTC
CDR3aa: CASIRPDRGNYGYTF

abundance: -
d_gene: -
v_gene: TRBV3-1/TRBV3-2
j_gene: TRBJ1-2
CDR3nt: TGTGCCAGCAGCCCCGGGACAGGCTACACCTTC
CDR3aa: CASSPGTGYTF

abundance: -
d_gene: TRBD1
v_gene: TRBV5-4
j_gene: TRBJ2-5
CDR3nt: TGTGCCAGCAGCTTGCGAGGGGGCGAGACCCAGTACTTC
CDR3aa: CASSLRGGETQYF

abundance: -
d_gene: -
v_gene: TRBV10-3
j_gene: TRBJ1-4
CDR3nt: TGTGCCATCAGTGAGTCTAATGACGGGGGAGAAAAACTGTTTTTT
CDR3aa: CAISESNDGGEKLFF